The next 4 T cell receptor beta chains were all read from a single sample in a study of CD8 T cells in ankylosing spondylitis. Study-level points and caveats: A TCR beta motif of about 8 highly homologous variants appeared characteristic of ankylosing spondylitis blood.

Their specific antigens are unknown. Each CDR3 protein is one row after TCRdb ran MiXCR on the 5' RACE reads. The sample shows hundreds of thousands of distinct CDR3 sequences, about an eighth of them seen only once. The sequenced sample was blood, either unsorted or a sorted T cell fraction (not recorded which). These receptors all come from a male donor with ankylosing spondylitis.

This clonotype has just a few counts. The CDR3, as DNA: TGCAGTGCTAGAGATCACAGGCTCGTTAACAATGAGCAGTTCTTC. Amino acids: CSARDHRLVNNEQFF. This chain uses TRBV20-1 with TRBJ2-1; maybe TRBD1 (5 bases). V lost 0 bases and J 5 bases, leaving 14 bases between the germline ends. Germline CDR1 DFQATT, CDR2 SNEGSKA (reference sequence). The CDR3 totals 15 residues.

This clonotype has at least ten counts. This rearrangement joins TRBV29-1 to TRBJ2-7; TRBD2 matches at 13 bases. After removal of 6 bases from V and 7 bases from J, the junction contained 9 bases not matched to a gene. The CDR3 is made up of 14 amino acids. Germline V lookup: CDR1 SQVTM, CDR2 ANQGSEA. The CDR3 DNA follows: TGCAGCGTCTGGACTAGCGGGGGTTCTACGGAGCAGTACTTC. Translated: CSVWTSGGSTEQYF.

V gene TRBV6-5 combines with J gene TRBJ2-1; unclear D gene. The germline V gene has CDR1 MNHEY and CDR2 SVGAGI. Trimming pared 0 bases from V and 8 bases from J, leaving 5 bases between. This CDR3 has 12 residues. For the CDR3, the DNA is TGTGCCAGCAGTTACTCGTTCGATGAGCAGTTCTTC. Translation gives CASSYSFDEQFF.

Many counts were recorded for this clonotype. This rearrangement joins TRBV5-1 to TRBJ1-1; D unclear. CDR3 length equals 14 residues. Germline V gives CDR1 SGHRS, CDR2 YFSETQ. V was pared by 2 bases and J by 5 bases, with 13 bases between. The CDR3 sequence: CASSLLGSHTEAFF. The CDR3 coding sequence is TGCGCCAGCAGCTTACTCGGTTCTCATACTGAAGCTTTCTTT. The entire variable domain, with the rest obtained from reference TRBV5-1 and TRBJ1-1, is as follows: KAGVTQTPRYLIKTRGQQVTLSCSPISGHRSVSWYQQTPGQGLQFLFEYFSETQRNKGNFPGRFSGRQFSNSRSEMNVSTLELGDSALYLCASSLLGSHTEAFFGQGTRLTVV.